These 27 T cell receptor beta chains came from one sample sequenced in a study of CD8+CD57+ T cells in acquired aplastic anemia. Investigators profiled TCR beta VDJ and CDR3 from genomic DNA template. TCRdb itself ran the reads through MiXCR, one entry per CDR3 protein. The sample holds 80,000 or so distinct CDR3 sequences, around 44% seen once. Sequencing was done on a sample of sorted CD4+, CD8+, or CD8+CD57+ T cells (not recorded which) from PBMCs. All receptors derive from a human donor in good health, serving as a control.

The chain recombines TRBV7-7 with TRBJ2-7, with TRBD2 identical over 14 bases. Germline V CDR1 and CDR2: SSHAT, FNYEAQ (reference sequence). This CDR3 is 17 amino acids long. After removal of 4 bases from V and 3 bases from J, the junction contained 8 bases not matched to a gene. CDR3 nucleotides: TGTGCCAGCAGCTCTCCCAGACTAGCGGGGGGGTGCTACGAGCAGTACTTC. Translation: CASSSPRLAGGCYEQYF. Using reference TRBV7-7 and TRBJ2-7 for the parts outside the CDR3, the full variable domain is GAGVSQSPRYKVTKRGQDVTLRCDPISSHATLYWYQQALGQGPEFLTYFNYEAQPDKSGLPSDRFSAERPEGSISTLTIQRTEQRDSAMYRCASSSPRLAGGCYEQYFGPGTRLTVT.

This clonotype appeared a single time. The chain is built from TRBV2 and TRBJ1-5, with D possibly TRBD1 on 6 matching bases. The CDR3 spans 14 residues. CDR1 is SNHLY and CDR2 is FYNNEI in the germline V gene. Trimming removed 6 bases at V and 0 bases at J, with 9 bases between. The CDR3 nucleotides are TGTGCCAGCAGGCAGGGGTATAGCAATCAGCCCCAGCATTTT. Translation gives CASRQGYSNQPQHF.

With respect to this clonotype: This sequence may be a read error, since a much larger clone differs from it by one base. The J gene is TRBJ2-1, the V gene TRBV9; the match to TRBD2 covers 10 bases. CDR3 length: 18 residues. Germline V gives CDR1 SGDLS, CDR2 YYNGEE. This chain's CDR3 is CASSVGSSGRAAYDEQFF. The CDR3, as DNA: TGTGCCAGCAGCGTAGGATCGAGCGGGAGGGCCGCCTACGATGAGCAGTTCTTC. Supplemented by reference TRBV9 and TRBJ2-1, the full variable domain reads DSGVTQTPKHLITATGQRVTLRCSPRSGDLSVYWYQQSLDQGLQFLIQYYNGEERAKGNILERFSAQQFPDLHSELNLSSLELGDSALYFCASSVGSSGRAAYDEQFFGPGTRLTVL.

In regard to this clonotype: The CDR3 does not end in the conserved phenylalanine or tryptophan, so this is likely a read error. The chain couples TRBV6-5 to TRBJ1-1, with 9 bases aligning to TRBD1. Per the germline V gene, CDR1 is MNHEY and CDR2 is SVGAGI. With 4 bases clipped from V and 7 bases from J, the junction kept 7 bases outside the gene matches. This CDR3 has 14 residues. The CDR3 sequence: CASSSGTGTVEAFL. The CDR3 nucleotides read TGTGCCAGCAGTTCTGGGACAGGGACGGTTGAAGCTTTCCTT.

The chain employs TRBV30 and TRBJ1-1; no clear D. Germline V gene lookup returns CDR1 GTSNPN and CDR2 SVGIG (reference sequence). The CDR3 runs to 14 residues. Trimming shortened V by 0 bases and J by 4 bases, and 12 bases separated the two germline ends. CDR3 sequence reads: CAWSVTAAGTEAFF. The CDR3 coding sequence is TGTGCCTGGAGTGTAACCGCAGCGGGCACTGAAGCTTTCTTT. Full variable domain (outside the CDR3, taken from reference TRBV30 and TRBJ1-1): SQTIHQWPATLVQPVGSPLSLECTVEGTSNPNLYWYRQAAGRGLQLLFYSVGIGQISSEVPQNLSASRPQDRQFILSSKKLLLSDSGFYLCAWSVTAAGTEAFFGQGTRLTVV.

The chain employs TRBV19 and TRBJ2-1, with 8 bases that match TRBD2. Trimming cost V 3 bases and J 2 bases; bases outside gene matches: 3. This CDR3 spans 15 amino acids. Germline-derived CDR1 and CDR2 are LNHDA and SQIVND (reference sequence). The CDR3 loop reads CASSIGGGTYNEQFF. Written as DNA, the CDR3 is TGTGCCAGTAGTATTGGCGGGGGGACCTACAATGAGCAGTTCTTC.

As regards this clonotype: No conserved phenylalanine or tryptophan ends this CDR3, so it is likely a read error. The rearrangement joins TRBV2 to TRBJ1-5; D gene uncertain. CDR1 is SNHLY and CDR2 is FYNNEI in the germline V gene. The CDR3 consists of 14 residues. V was trimmed by 8 bases and J by 2 bases, leaving 13 bases between them. The CDR3 DNA sequence: TGTGCCAGCGGTGCGAGGGTAGGCAATCAGCCCCAGCATTCT. It codes for CASGARVGNQPQHS.

This clonotype occurred many times. The chain carries TRBV4-1 and TRBJ1-2; D may be TRBD1 (6 bases). Germline loops: CDR1 MGHRA, CDR2 YSYEKL. Between the trimmed V and J ends, which lost 4 bases and 4 bases, there was a span of 19 bases. CDR3 size: 16 residues. The CDR3 is CASSRRRYRVIYGYTF. Written as DNA, the CDR3 is TGCGCCAGCAGCCGAAGAAGATACAGGGTGATCTATGGCTACACCTTC.

For this clonotype: The junction departs from germline at one end; a sequencing error may be responsible. The chain carries TRBV7-6 and TRBJ2-1, with 11 bases aligning to TRBD2. Germline values: CDR1 SGHVS, CDR2 FNYEAQ. The CDR3 has 16 residues. CDR3 region: CARSLGTSGSYNERFF. The CDR3 coding sequence is TGTGCCCGCAGCCTCGGGACTAGCGGCTCCTACAATGAGCGGTTCTTC. Drawing the rest from reference TRBV7-6 and TRBJ2-1, the complete variable domain is GAGVSQSPRYKVTKRGQDVALRCDPISGHVSLYWYRQALGQGPEFLTYFNYEAQQDKSGLPNDRFSAERPEGSISTLTIQRTEQRDSAMYRCARSLGTSGSYNERFFGPGTRLTVL.

This chain links TRBV10-3 with TRBJ1-5; no clear D. V was clipped by 10 bases and J by 0 bases, with 16 bases between them. This CDR3 is 15 amino acids long. The germline V gene encodes CDR1 ENHRY and CDR2 SYGVKD. CDR3 nucleotide sequence: TGTGCCACCCAACCGGCAGGAGCTAGCAATCAGCCCCAGCATTTT. This encodes CATQPAGASNQPQHF.

The genes are TRBV25-1 and TRBJ2-3; 9 nucleotides match TRBD2. CDR3 length: 16 amino acids. V was pared by 5 bases and J by 4 bases, with 10 bases of the junction left unmatched. The germline CDR1 and CDR2 sequences are MGHDK and SYGVNS. CDR3 DNA: TGTGCCAGCAGTTTAATGGGGGCTAGCGGGGCAGATACGCAGTATTTT. This codes for CASSLMGASGADTQYF.

The CDR3 protein is CASSEVGRYGYTF. CDR3 nucleotide sequence: TGTGCCAGCAGTGAAGTGGGACGCTATGGCTACACCTTC. The chain combines TRBV6-1 with TRBJ1-2, with D possibly matching TRBD1 (5 bases). CDR1 and CDR2 from the germline V gene are MNHNS and SASEGT. CDR3 length: 13 residues. Between the trimmed V and J ends, which lost 1 base and 4 bases, there was a span of 7 bases.

This clonotype was recorded at least ten times. The chain is built from TRBV7-2 and TRBJ1-1; no reliable D call. Trimming shortened V by 3 bases and J by 8 bases, and 7 bases separated the two germline ends. CDR1 is SGHTA, CDR2 FQGNSA, per germline. The CDR3 spans 11 residues. In nucleotides, the CDR3 is TGTGCCAGCAGCTTTGCAGGAGAAGCTTTCTTT. It translates to CASSFAGEAFF.

This clonotype was counted only a few times. The chain combines TRBV5-5 with TRBJ1-4; weak D call: TRBD1 (5 bases). V dropped 1 base and J dropped 4 bases, with 8 bases sitting between them. CDR1 and CDR2 (germline): SGHKS, YYEKEE (reference sequence). CDR3 length: 14 amino acids. Written as DNA, the CDR3 is TGTGCCAGCAGCTTGAACCAGGGTAATGAAAAACTGTTTTTT. Its translation: CASSLNQGNEKLFF.

This clonotype was recorded at least ten times. V and J are TRBV11-2 and TRBJ2-1; no clear D. The CDR3 totals 14 residues. Germline V CDR1 and CDR2: SGHAT, FQNNGV. V lost 0 bases, J lost 5 bases, and 8 bases lay in between. The CDR3 region has the DNA TGTGCCAGCAGCTTAGATAACCTGAACAATGAGCAGTTCTTC. This sequence encodes CASSLDNLNNEQFF.

This clonotype has ten or more counts. The chain employs TRBV11-2 and TRBJ2-7; 10 nucleotides align to TRBD1. CDR3 length equals 16 residues. The J segment lost 5 bases and the V segment lost 0 bases, leaving 7 bases of the junction unmatched. The germline CDR1 and CDR2 sequences are SGHAT and FQNNGV. For the CDR3, the DNA is TGTGCCAGCAGCTTAGACGCTGGGACAGGGGATGACGAGCAGTACTTC. It is translated as CASSLDAGTGDDEQYF.

This chain joins TRBV10-1 and TRBJ1-2; weak D call: TRBD1 (6 bases). The CDR3 has 12 residues. CDR1 WNHNN and CDR2 SYGVQD come from the germline V gene (reference sequence). V was cut by 2 bases and J by 6 bases, with 7 bases left in between. The CDR3 spells CASSEPGDGYTF. The CDR3 DNA sequence: TGCGCCAGCAGTGAGCCAGGGGATGGCTACACCTTC.

The J gene is TRBJ2-1, the V gene TRBV24-1; the D is unclear. V was trimmed by 6 bases and J by 5 bases, leaving 4 bases between them. This CDR3 region has 11 residues. Per the germline V gene, CDR1 is KGHDR and CDR2 is SFDVKD. CDR3 protein: CATSSNNEQFF. The CDR3 coding sequence is TGTGCCACCAGTTCGAACAATGAGCAGTTCTTC.

This chain connects TRBV19 to TRBJ2-3; D may correspond to TRBD1 or TRBD2 (5 bases each). Between the trimmed V and J ends, which lost 3 bases and 7 bases, there was a span of 14 bases. The CDR3 has 14 residues. The V gene's germline CDR1 is LNHDA and CDR2 SQIVND (reference sequence). CDR3 nucleotides: TGTGCCAGTAGTATCTCGGGGACGAAAAATACGCAGTATTTT. This codes for CASSISGTKNTQYF.

The chain carries TRBV20-1 and TRBJ1-5, with TRBD1 matching over 9 bases. V trimming: 0 bases; J trimming: 6 bases; junction bases outside the gene matches: 3. Germline loops: CDR1 DFQATT, CDR2 SNEGSKA (reference sequence). The CDR3 spans 14 residues. The CDR3 loop is CSARDGTGSQPQHF. The CDR3 region has the DNA TGCAGTGCTAGAGATGGGACAGGGAGTCAGCCCCAGCATTTT.

The table lists this clonotype with many counts. In nucleotides, the CDR3 is TGTGCCAGTAGTACTTGGGGATCCTCTGAAGCTTTCTTT. This sequence encodes CASSTWGSSEAFF. The chain employs TRBV19 and TRBJ1-1; D ambiguous. Germline assignment: CDR1 LNHDA and CDR2 SQIVND (reference sequence). The CDR3 is 13 amino acids. V was clipped by 4 bases and J by 6 bases, with 12 bases between them.

This clonotype was counted a single time. The rearrangement uses TRBV25-1 and TRBJ2-7; no reliable D call. This CDR3 is 12 amino acids long. Trimming left V 11 bases short and J 3 bases short, with 14 bases between. Germline CDR1 and CDR2: MGHDK and SYGVNS. The CDR3 DNA reads as TGTGCCCGCCGTGGACCTTACTACGAGCAGTACTTC. Residues: CARRGPYYEQYF.

Regarding this clonotype: An end of the junction differs from the germline gene, which may be a read error. The chain links TRBV27 to TRBJ2-7, with 9 nucleotides matching TRBD1. The CDR3 has 14 amino acids. Germline V lookup: CDR1 MNHEY, CDR2 SMNVEV (reference sequence). Written as DNA, the CDR3 is TGTGCCAGCAGTCTCACTCGAAACCGGGACAGGGAAATCTTC. It encodes CASSLTRNRDREIF.

Concerning this clonotype itself: An end of the junction does not agree with germline; a read error may underlie this. The genes are TRBV13 and TRBJ2-7; D possibly corresponds to TRBD1 (6 bases). The CDR3 totals 14 residues. In germline, CDR1 is PRHDT, CDR2 FYEKMQ (reference sequence). This CDR3 reads CASSDRDKSYEQCF. The CDR3 DNA is TGTGCCAGCAGCGACCGGGACAAGTCCTACGAGCAGTGCTTC. Full variable domain (remainder filled in from reference TRBV13 and TRBJ2-7): AAGVIQSPRHLIKEKRETATLKCYPIPRHDTVYWYQQGPGQDPQFLISFYEKMQSDKGSIPDRFSAQQFSDYHSELNMSSLELGDSALYFCASSDRDKSYEQCFGPGTRLTVT.

The chain uses TRBV5-4 and TRBJ2-7; 9 nucleotides line up with TRBD2. CDR3 length: 16 residues. V shed 4 bases, J shed 0 bases, and the junction held 8 bases outside the gene matches. The germline gives CDR1 SGHNT, CDR2 YYREEE (reference sequence). In DNA form, the CDR3 reads TGTGCCAGCAGCCCTGACCTTAGCGGGAGCTCCTACGAGCAGTACTTC. Translated, it gives CASSPDLSGSSYEQYF.

J is TRBJ2-1 and V is TRBV9; TRBD2 agrees at 7 bases. The junction had 19 bases not matched to a gene; V was cut back by 4 bases and J by 9 bases. The CDR3 length is 17 residues. The germline gives CDR1 SGDLS, CDR2 YYNGEE. In nucleotides, the CDR3 is TGTGCCAGCAGCCCAAGGGGCGAGTTGAGACTAGCCGGTGAGCAGTTCTTC. The encoded protein is CASSPRGELRLAGEQFF.

This clonotype appeared once. The chain carries TRBV7-9 and TRBJ2-3; D not resolved. CDR1 is SEHNR, CDR2 FQNEAQ, per germline (reference sequence). The CDR3 totals 13 residues. V shed 4 bases and J shed 5 bases, with 10 bases lying between them. The CDR3 region is CASSYDGVDTQYF. The CDR3 DNA reads as TGTGCCAGCAGCTACGATGGGGTAGATACGCAGTATTTT.